Shown below are 11 T cell receptor beta chains from a single sample sequenced in a study of CD8 T cells in ankylosing spondylitis. TCRdb re-analysed the 5' RACE reads in MiXCR, keeping a single row per CDR3 protein. Among 250,000 to 400,000 distinct CDR3 sequences listed, 11% were seen once. Specimen: blood, either unsorted or a sorted T cell fraction (not recorded which). The receptors stem from a female donor with ankylosing spondylitis or in good health (not recorded which).

The V gene is TRBV27, the J gene TRBJ2-2; perhaps TRBD2 as D (6 bases). Trimming took off 8 bases at V and 5 bases at J, with 15 bases between the two ends. The germline gives CDR1 MNHEY, CDR2 SMNVEV (reference sequence). This CDR3 is 14 amino acids long. The CDR3 loop reads CASSQVGGTGELFF. CDR3 sequence (DNA): TGTGCCAGCTCTCAGGTCGGGGGTACCGGGGAGCTGTTTTTT.

In this sample, this clonotype turned up many times. The chain joins TRBV27 to TRBJ2-5; D call uncertain. Germline V gene data show CDR1 as MNHEY and CDR2 as SMNVEV (reference sequence). Trimming removed 3 bases from V and 5 bases from J, with 16 bases in between. There are 15 residues in the CDR3. CDR3 loop: CASSLIGHATETQYF. The DNA for the CDR3 is TGTGCCAGCAGTTTGATCGGGCATGCCACTGAGACCCAGTACTTC.

In regard to this clonotype: The junction and the germline gene differ at one end; a read error may be behind it. The J gene is TRBJ2-1, the V gene TRBV20-1, with 16 positions matching TRBD2. The CDR3 covers 17 residues. Germline-derived CDR1 and CDR2 are DFQATT and SNEGSKA (reference sequence). The CDR3 sequence: CSARDGTSGGAVHEQFF. DNA for the CDR3: TGCAGTGCCAGAGACGGGACTAGCGGGGGGGCCGTTCATGAGCAGTTCTTC.

Details on this clonotype: A read error may explain this, as a much larger clone is one base away. The V gene is TRBV7-9, the J gene TRBJ2-7; 9 bases map to TRBD1. CDR1 and CDR2 from the germline V gene are SEHNR and FQNEAQ (reference sequence). The junction had 11 bases not matched to a gene; V was cut back by 5 bases and J by 9 bases. The CDR3 covers 14 residues. This chain's CDR3 is CASSPGQGLGAQYF. The CDR3 DNA follows: TGTGCCAGCAGCCCGGGACAGGGATTAGGCGCGCAGTACTTC.

At least ten counts were recorded for this clonotype. This chain links TRBV4-3 with TRBJ2-3; 7 bases fit TRBD2. Germline trimming cut 1 base from V and 2 bases from J; bases unmatched to any gene: 9. Germline lookup yields CDR1 LGHNA and CDR2 YSLEER. The CDR3 consists of 17 residues. The CDR3 here is CASSQGASGGVTDTQYF. The CDR3 DNA reads as TGCGCCAGCAGCCAAGGGGCTAGCGGAGGAGTCACAGATACGCAGTATTTT.

This clonotype has at least ten counts. This chain links TRBV27 with TRBJ2-5, with TRBD2 matching over 9 bases. Per germline, CDR1 MNHEY and CDR2 SMNVEV (reference sequence). J gave up 5 bases and V 8 bases, and 18 bases lay outside the gene matches. The CDR3 totals 17 residues. The CDR3 sequence is CASRPQSGRGGLETQYF. The CDR3 bases are TGTGCCAGCCGACCTCAGTCGGGGCGGGGGGGCCTCGAGACCCAGTACTTC.

This clonotype turned up a few times. The genes are TRBV20-1 and TRBJ1-2; D remains unclear. Germline V gene sequence: CDR1 DFQATT, CDR2 SNEGSKA (reference sequence). Trimming took off 3 bases at V and 6 bases at J, with 8 bases between the two ends. The CDR3 consists of 11 residues. DNA of the CDR3: TGCAGTGCTAGTTTTGGGCATGGCTACACCTTC. Translation: CSASFGHGYTF.

Of note for this clonotype: Without the conserved terminal phenylalanine or tryptophan, this CDR3 likely stems from a read error. The chain has TRBV3-1 and TRBJ2-1; tentative D call: TRBD2 (6 bases). Deletions cut 0 bases from V and 2 bases from J, with 11 bases between. Germline V gives CDR1 LGHDT, CDR2 YNNKEL (reference sequence). The CDR3 spans 16 residues. DNA of the CDR3: TGTGCCAGCAGCCAAGATAGCGGCGGAACCTACAATGAGCAGTTCTTG. This sequence encodes CASSQDSGGTYNEQFL.

This clonotype was observed a few times. The V gene is TRBV7-9, the J gene TRBJ2-1, with 9 bases aligning to TRBD1. The germline V gene encodes CDR1 SEHNR and CDR2 FQNEAQ (reference sequence). The CDR3 has 17 residues. V was pared by 5 bases and J by 6 bases, with 14 bases of the junction left unmatched. CDR3 amino acids: CASSRAVGTGRSNEQFF. The CDR3 region has the DNA TGTGCCAGCAGCCGCGCCGTCGGGACAGGGAGGAGCAATGAGCAGTTCTTC.

As concerns this clonotype: A much larger clone lies one base from this, so it may be a read error. The chain has TRBV12-3 or TRBV12-4 and TRBJ2-1; TRBD2 aligns across 9 bases. This CDR3 has 15 residues. The V and J ends lost 2 bases and 7 bases, in that order; junction bases with no gene match: 6. CDR3 nucleotide sequence: TGTGCCAGCAGTTTATCGGGACTAGCTGAAAATGAGCAGTTCTTC. As protein: CASSLSGLAENEQFF.

This clonotype was picked up many times. CDR3 DNA sequence: TGTGCCAGCAGCTTAGAAAGGGGGAATCAGCCCCAGCATTTT. Its translation is CASSLERGNQPQHF. The chain uses TRBV7-2 and TRBJ1-5; the D gene is possibly TRBD1 (6 bases). CDR1 and CDR2 from the germline V gene are SGHTA and FQGNSA. Trimming took 1 base from V and 4 from J, leaving 8 bases between them. CDR3 length: 14 amino acids.